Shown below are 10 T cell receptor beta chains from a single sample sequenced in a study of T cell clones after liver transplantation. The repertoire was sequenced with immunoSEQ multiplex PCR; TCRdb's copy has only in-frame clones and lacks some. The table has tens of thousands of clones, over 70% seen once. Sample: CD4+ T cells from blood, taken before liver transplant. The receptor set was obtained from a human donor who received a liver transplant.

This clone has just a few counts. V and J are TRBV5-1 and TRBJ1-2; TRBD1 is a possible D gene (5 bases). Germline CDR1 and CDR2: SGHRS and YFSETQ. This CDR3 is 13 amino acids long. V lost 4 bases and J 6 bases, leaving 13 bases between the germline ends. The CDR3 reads CASSPSPGNGYTF. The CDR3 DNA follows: TGCGCCAGCAGCCCGTCTCCAGGGAATGGCTACACCTTC.

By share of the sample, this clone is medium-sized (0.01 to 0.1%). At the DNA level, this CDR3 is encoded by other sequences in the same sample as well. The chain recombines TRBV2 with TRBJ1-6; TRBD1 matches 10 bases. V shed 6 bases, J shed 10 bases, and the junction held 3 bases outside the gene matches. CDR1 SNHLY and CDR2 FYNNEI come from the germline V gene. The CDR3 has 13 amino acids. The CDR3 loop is CASRGQGHSPLHF. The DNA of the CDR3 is TGTGCCAGCAGGGGACAGGGGCACTCACCCCTCCACTTT.

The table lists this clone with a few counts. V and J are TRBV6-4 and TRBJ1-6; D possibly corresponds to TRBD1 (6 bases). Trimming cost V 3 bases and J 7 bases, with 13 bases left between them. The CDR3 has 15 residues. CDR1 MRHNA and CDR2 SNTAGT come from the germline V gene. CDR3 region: CASSESGQENSPLHF. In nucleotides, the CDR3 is TGTGCCAGCAGTGAATCGGGACAAGAAAATTCACCCCTCCACTTT.

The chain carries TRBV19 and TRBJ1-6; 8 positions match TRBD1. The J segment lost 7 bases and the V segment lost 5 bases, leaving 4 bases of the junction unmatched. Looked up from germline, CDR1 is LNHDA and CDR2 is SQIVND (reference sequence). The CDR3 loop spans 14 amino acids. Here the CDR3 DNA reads TGTGCCAGTAGTCTACAGGGGGGGAATTCACCCCTCCACTTT. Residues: CASSLQGGNSPLHF. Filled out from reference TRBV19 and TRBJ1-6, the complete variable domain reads DGGITQSPKYLFRKEGQNVTLSCEQNLNHDAMYWYRQDPGQGLRLIYYSQIVNDFQKGDIAEGYSVSREKKESFPLTVTSAQKNPTAFYLCASSLQGGNSPLHFGNGTRLTVT.

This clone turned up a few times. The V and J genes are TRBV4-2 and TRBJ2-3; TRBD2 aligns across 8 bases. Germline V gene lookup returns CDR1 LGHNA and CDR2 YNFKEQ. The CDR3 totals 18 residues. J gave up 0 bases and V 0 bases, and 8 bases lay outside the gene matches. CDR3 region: CASSQEGGRGGSTDTQYF. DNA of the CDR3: TGTGCCAGCAGCCAAGAGGGAGGGCGCGGGGGGAGCACAGATACGCAGTATTTT.

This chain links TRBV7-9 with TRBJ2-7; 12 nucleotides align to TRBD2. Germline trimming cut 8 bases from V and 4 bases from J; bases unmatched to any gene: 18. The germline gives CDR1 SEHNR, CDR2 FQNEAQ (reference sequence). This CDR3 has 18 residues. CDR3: CASPKRLAGVPPIYEQYF. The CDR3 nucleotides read TGTGCCAGCCCCAAAAGACTAGCGGGGGTCCCTCCCATATACGAGCAGTACTTC. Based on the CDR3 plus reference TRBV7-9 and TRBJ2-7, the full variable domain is DTGVSQNPRHKITKRGQNVTFRCDPISEHNRLYWYRQTLGQGPEFLTYFQNEAQLEKSRLLSDRFSAERPKGSFSTLEIQRTEQGDSAMYLCASPKRLAGVPPIYEQYFGPGTRLTVT.

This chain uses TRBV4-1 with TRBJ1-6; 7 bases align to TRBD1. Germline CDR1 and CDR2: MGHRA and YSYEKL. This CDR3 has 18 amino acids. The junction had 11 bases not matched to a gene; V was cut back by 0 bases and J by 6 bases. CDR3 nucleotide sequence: TGCGCCAGCAGCCAAGATATCCCAATACAGGGGTCTAATTCACCCCTCCACTTT. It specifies CASSQDIPIQGSNSPLHF.

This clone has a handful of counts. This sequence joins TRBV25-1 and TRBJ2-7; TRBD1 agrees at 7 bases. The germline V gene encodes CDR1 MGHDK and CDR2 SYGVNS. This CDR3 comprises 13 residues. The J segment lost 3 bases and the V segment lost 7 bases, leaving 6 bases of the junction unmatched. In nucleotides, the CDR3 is TGTGCCAGCATCCCGACAGGGTACTACGAGCAGTACTTC. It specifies CASIPTGYYEQYF.

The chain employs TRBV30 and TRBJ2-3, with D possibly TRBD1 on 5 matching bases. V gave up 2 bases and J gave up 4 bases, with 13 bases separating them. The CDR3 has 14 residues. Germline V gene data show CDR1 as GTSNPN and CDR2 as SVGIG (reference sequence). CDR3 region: CAWSRGGGSDTQYF. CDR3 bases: TGTGCCTGGAGTAGGGGCGGTGGCTCAGATACGCAGTATTTT.

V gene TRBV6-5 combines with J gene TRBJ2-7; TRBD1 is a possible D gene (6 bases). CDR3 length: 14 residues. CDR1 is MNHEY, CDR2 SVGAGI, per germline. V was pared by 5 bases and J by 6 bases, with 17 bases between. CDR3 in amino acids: CASSTGTPVVEQYF. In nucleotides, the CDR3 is TGTGCCAGCAGTACCGGGACACCAGTTGTCGAGCAGTACTTC.